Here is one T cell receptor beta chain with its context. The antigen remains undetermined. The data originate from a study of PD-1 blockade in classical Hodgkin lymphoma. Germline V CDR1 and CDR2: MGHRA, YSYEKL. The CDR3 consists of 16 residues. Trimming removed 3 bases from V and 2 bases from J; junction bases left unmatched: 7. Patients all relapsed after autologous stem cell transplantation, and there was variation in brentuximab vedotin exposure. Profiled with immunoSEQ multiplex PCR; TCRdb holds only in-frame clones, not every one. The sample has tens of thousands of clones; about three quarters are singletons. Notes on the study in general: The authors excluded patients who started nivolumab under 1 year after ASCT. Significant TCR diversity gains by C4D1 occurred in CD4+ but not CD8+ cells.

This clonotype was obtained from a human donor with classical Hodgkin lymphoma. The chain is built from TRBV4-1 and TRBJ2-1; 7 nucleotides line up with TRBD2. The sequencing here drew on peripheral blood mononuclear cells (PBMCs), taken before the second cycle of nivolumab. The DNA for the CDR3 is TGCGCCAGCAGCCAGGAACTAGCGCGCACCTACAATGAGCAGTTCTTC. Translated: CASSQELARTYNEQFF.